What follows are 25 T cell receptor beta chains derived from one specimen sequenced in a study of control samples from healthy donors and cancer patients. The method was immunoSEQ multiplex PCR; TCRdb's version includes in-frame clones alone and lacks a portion of them. The table includes approximately 97,000 clones, about 91% detected once. The sample comprised blood. Receptors were obtained from a woman younger than 30 in good health.

The chain couples TRBV6-5 to TRBJ1-4; D is perhaps TRBD1 (6 bases). The CDR3 has 15 residues. V lost 8 bases and J 5 bases, leaving 18 bases between the germline ends. The germline gives CDR1 MNHEY, CDR2 SVGAGI. The CDR3 loop reads CASGGRDKQNEKLFF. Here the CDR3 DNA reads TGTGCCAGCGGCGGGAGGGACAAGCAAAATGAAAAACTGTTTTTT.

The V and J genes are TRBV30 and TRBJ1-5; the D is unclear. Trimming stripped 6 bases from V and 3 bases from J, with 15 bases between. Germline V lookup: CDR1 GTSNPN, CDR2 SVGIG (reference sequence). This CDR3 spans 14 amino acids. CDR3 protein: CACADGTVNQPQHF. As DNA, the CDR3 is TGTGCCTGTGCGGACGGCACGGTCAATCAGCCCCAGCATTTT. Full variable domain (missing parts from reference TRBV30 and TRBJ1-5): SQTIHQWPATLVQPVGSPLSLECTVEGTSNPNLYWYRQAAGRGLQLLFYSVGIGQISSEVPQNLSASRPQDRQFILSSKKLLLSDSGFYLCACADGTVNQPQHFGDGTRLSIL.

The chain recombines TRBV11-3 with TRBJ2-2; D is unresolved. The length of the CDR3 is 18 residues. With 2 bases removed from V and 0 bases from J, the gap between germline ends came to 16 bases. Germline values: CDR1 SGHNT, CDR2 YENEEA. Written as DNA, the CDR3 is TGTGCCAGCAGCTTATTTGGCTCCAAGTCTACGAACACCGGGGAGCTGTTTTTT. It yields the protein CASSLFGSKSTNTGELFF.

The chain links TRBV15 to TRBJ1-4; 7 nucleotides agree with TRBD1. Losses at the gene ends were 0 bases for V and 7 bases for J; bases not matched to a gene: 5. The CDR3 is made up of 15 amino acids. Germline assignment: CDR1 LNHNV and CDR2 YYDKDF (reference sequence). CDR3 loop: CATSRDPTGSEKLFF. The CDR3 coding sequence is TGTGCCACCAGCAGAGATCCGACAGGGAGTGAAAAACTGTTTTTT.

The chain has TRBV20-1 and TRBJ1-1; D not resolved. CDR3 length equals 13 residues. With 3 bases removed from V and 5 bases from J, the gap between germline ends came to 13 bases. Germline lookup yields CDR1 DFQATT and CDR2 SNEGSKA (reference sequence). The CDR3 region has the DNA TGCAGTGCTAGTGGGCAGGTTCAGACTGAAGCTTTCTTT. Translation: CSASGQVQTEAFF.

This chain uses TRBV10-2 with TRBJ1-1, with TRBD1 identical over 10 bases. The CDR3 length is 16 residues. Germline trimming cut 2 bases from V and 5 bases from J; bases unmatched to any gene: 8. Germline values: CDR1 WSHSY, CDR2 SAAADI. CDR3 bases: TGCGCCAGCAGTGAGGTTCAGGGACAGGGGTGGACTGAAGCTTTCTTT. Protein: CASSEVQGQGWTEAFF.

The chain links TRBV25-1 to TRBJ2-3; 7 bases match TRBD2. The CDR3 totals 15 residues. The V gene end was trimmed by 5 bases and the J gene end by 2 bases; junction bases not matched to a gene: 7. CDR1 is MGHDK, CDR2 SYGVNS, per germline. Here the CDR3 reads CASSPASGDTDTQYF. The DNA for the CDR3 is TGTGCCAGCAGTCCGGCTAGCGGAGACACAGATACGCAGTATTTT.

The rearrangement joins TRBV7-3 to TRBJ2-6; D is unresolved. Trimming removed 4 bases at V and 0 bases at J, with 10 bases between. Germline CDR1 and CDR2: SGHTA and FQGTGA. The CDR3 is 16 amino acids. Here the CDR3 DNA reads TGTGCCAGCAGCTCCCCTTTGCCCTCTGGGGCCAACGTCCTGACTTTC. Protein product: CASSSPLPSGANVLTF.

The rearrangement links TRBV7-6 to TRBJ2-7, with TRBD1 identical over 11 bases. CDR3 size: 16 residues. Germline loops: CDR1 SGHVS, CDR2 FNYEAQ. Trimming took 1 base from V and 2 from J; bases not matched to a gene: 4. The CDR3 loop is CASSLVGQGAPYEQYF. CDR3 coding DNA: TGTGCCAGCAGCTTAGTAGGACAGGGGGCGCCCTACGAGCAGTACTTC.

The chain is built from TRBV10-3 and TRBJ1-1, with 10 nucleotides matching TRBD1. The V and J ends lost 10 bases and 6 bases, in that order; junction bases with no gene match: 11. CDR3 size: 14 residues. CDR1 is ENHRY and CDR2 is SYGVKD in the germline V gene. This CDR3 is CATLPGQGLAEAFF. The CDR3 coding sequence is TGTGCCACCCTACCGGGACAGGGGCTGGCTGAAGCTTTCTTT.

This clone was seen just once. The V gene is TRBV1, the J gene TRBJ1-2. TRBV1 is deemed a pseudogene. The CDR3 is 18 amino acids. CDR3: CTSSQRDCKGEADYGYTF. The CDR3 DNA reads as TGCACCAGCAGCCAACGGGACTGTAAGGGAGAAGCCGACTATGGCTACACCTTC.

The V call is TRBV9, the J call TRBJ2-1; a weak D match, TRBD2 (6 bases). V lost 7 bases and J 9 bases, leaving 14 bases between the germline ends. This CDR3 comprises 12 residues. CDR1 is SGDLS, CDR2 YYNGEE, per germline. As DNA, the CDR3 is TGTGCCAGCGGCACGCGGGGCGGTGAGCAGTTCTTC. Its translation: CASGTRGGEQFF.

The chain carries TRBV6-6 and TRBJ2-5; D might be TRBD1 or TRBD2, each matching 6 bases. V was cut by 10 bases and J by 4 bases, with 22 bases left in between. There are 15 residues in the CDR3. Per germline, CDR1 MNHNY and CDR2 SVGAGI (reference sequence). DNA for the CDR3: TGTGCCACGAAGAGGGGGGCAGCTGGGTTAGAGACCCAGTACTTC. This gives the protein CATKRGAAGLETQYF.

The rearrangement links TRBV24-1 to TRBJ1-4, with D maybe TRBD1 (6 bases). Germline V gives CDR1 KGHDR, CDR2 SFDVKD. Trimming shortened V by 2 bases and J by 3 bases, and 15 bases separated the two germline ends. This CDR3 is 17 amino acids long. As DNA, the CDR3 is TGTGCCACCAGTGATTCCGCACCACAGGGATCTAATGAAAAACTGTTTTTT. Its translation: CATSDSAPQGSNEKLFF.

The rearrangement joins TRBV4-1 to TRBJ2-1; D gene uncertain. CDR1 MGHRA and CDR2 YSYEKL come from the germline V gene. This CDR3 comprises 13 residues. V lost 1 base, J lost 8 bases, and 9 bases lay in between. The CDR3 loop is CASSQVSMHEQFF. CDR3 bases: TGCGCCAGCAGCCAAGTTAGCATGCATGAGCAGTTCTTC.

This chain joins TRBV7-9 and TRBJ1-2, with a weak D call TRBD1 (5 bases). The ends were cut back, 1 base at V and 8 bases at J, with 14 bases in the middle. This CDR3 region has 14 residues. The V gene's germline CDR1 is SEHNR and CDR2 FQNEAQ (reference sequence). The CDR3, as DNA: TGTGCCAGCAGCTTAGGCGGCCAGGGAGGCGGCTACACCTTC. Translated: CASSLGGQGGGYTF.

This clone was detected once. The chain joins TRBV19 to TRBJ2-2, with TRBD2 matching 10 bases. Looked up from germline, CDR1 is LNHDA and CDR2 is SQIVND (reference sequence). Trimming at V came to 10 bases and at J to 5 bases, leaving 10 bases not matched to a gene. This CDR3 has 15 residues. DNA of the CDR3: TGTGCCACCTGGGCTAGCGGGAGTTTGACCGGGGAGCTGTTTTTT. It encodes CATWASGSLTGELFF.

The rearrangement joins TRBV2 to TRBJ2-1, with no clear D. V lost 7 bases and J 5 bases, leaving 15 bases between the germline ends. CDR1 and CDR2 from the germline V gene are SNHLY and FYNNEI. The CDR3 is 14 residues long. This CDR3 is CASIGLIKNNEQFF. As DNA, the CDR3 is TGTGCCAGCATTGGGCTAATAAAAAACAATGAGCAGTTCTTC.

The J gene is TRBJ2-7, the V gene TRBV18, with D maybe TRBD1 (6 bases). The CDR3 has 14 residues. Trimming shortened V by 8 bases and J by 0 bases, and 14 bases separated the two germline ends. Germline V gives CDR1 KGHSH, CDR2 LQKENI. The chain's CDR3 is CASNRDKSSYEQYF. The CDR3 DNA is TGTGCCAGCAACCGGGACAAGAGCTCCTACGAGCAGTACTTC.

This clone is a singleton in its sample. The rearrangement links TRBV4-2 to TRBJ2-7, with TRBD1 matching 8 bases. Germline CDR1 reads LGHNA; CDR2 reads YNFKEQ. Unmatched junction bases numbered 2, after V lost 0 bases and J lost 1 base. There are 15 residues in the CDR3. CDR3 amino acids: CASSQETGESYEQYF. The DNA for the CDR3 is TGTGCCAGCAGCCAAGAGACAGGGGAGTCCTACGAGCAGTACTTC.

This chain uses TRBV2 with TRBJ1-5; D perhaps matches TRBD1 (6 bases). Germline V gene data show CDR1 as SNHLY and CDR2 as FYNNEI. With 1 base removed from V and 7 bases from J, the gap between germline ends came to 11 bases. The CDR3 loop spans 14 amino acids. The CDR3 coding sequence is TGTGCCAGCAGTGAAGGCTCAGGGGTACAGCCCCAGCATTTT. Its protein product is CASSEGSGVQPQHF.

V is TRBV2 and J is TRBJ2-1, with a possible D match to TRBD2 (5 bases). The CDR3 contains 13 residues. CDR1 SNHLY and CDR2 FYNNEI come from the germline V gene. The V gene lost 7 bases and the J gene lost 5 bases, with 12 bases spanning the gap. The CDR3 DNA sequence: TGTGCCAGCACCGCCGGACTTAACAATGAGCAGTTCTTC. It yields the protein CASTAGLNNEQFF.

The V gene is TRBV27, the J gene TRBJ1-6; 7 bases align to TRBD1. V gave up 2 bases and J gave up 6 bases; unmatched junction bases: 4. The CDR3 runs to 15 residues. The V gene's germline CDR1 is MNHEY and CDR2 SMNVEV (reference sequence). This chain's CDR3 is CASSLDRVGNSPLHF. CDR3 bases: TGTGCCAGCAGTTTAGACAGGGTGGGTAATTCACCCCTCCACTTT.

The chain joins TRBV6-1 to TRBJ2-3; 8 nucleotides line up with TRBD2. CDR1 is MNHNS, CDR2 SASEGT, per germline. The CDR3 length is 14 residues. With V trimmed by 3 bases and J by 2 bases, 1 base remained unmatched. The CDR3 nucleotides read TGTGCCAGCAGTGAGCGGGAGGTCACAGATACGCAGTATTTT. It translates to CASSEREVTDTQYF.

The V gene is TRBV9, the J gene TRBJ2-7; the match to TRBD1 covers 7 bases. V lost 4 bases, J lost 7 bases, and 11 bases stayed unmatched. CDR3 size: 14 residues. The germline gives CDR1 SGDLS, CDR2 YYNGEE. The CDR3 nucleotides read TGTGCCAGCAGCCCGACAGGGAACGCGGTGGAGCAGTACTTC. Encoded protein: CASSPTGNAVEQYF.